This TCR beta chain was obtained from a study of shared T cell receptors in the human thymus. The CDR3 is made up of 17 amino acids. V was pared by 0 bases and J by 1 base, with 8 bases of the junction left unmatched. Germline V gene data show CDR1 as LGHNA and CDR2 as YSLEER. TCRdb keeps only in-frame clones here, not all; method: immunoSEQ multiplex PCR. The repertoire consists of hundreds of thousands of clones, with 88% occurring once and the leading ten covering 0.0095% to 0.011%. Another study also made use of these data, one on human thymus T cells. That study reports: Samples came from healthy Finnish infants during open corrective cardiac surgery. Thymic and blood repertoires showed apparently biased V and J gene usage.

The sample was thymocytes. The chain combines TRBV4-3 with TRBJ1-1, with 7 bases identical to TRBD1. The receptor was derived from a boy younger than two with a congenital heart defect. The CDR3 protein is CASSQEGGGGENTEAFF. CDR3 nucleotide sequence: TGCGCCAGCAGCCAAGAGGGTGGAGGGGGCGAGAACACTGAAGCTTTCTTT.